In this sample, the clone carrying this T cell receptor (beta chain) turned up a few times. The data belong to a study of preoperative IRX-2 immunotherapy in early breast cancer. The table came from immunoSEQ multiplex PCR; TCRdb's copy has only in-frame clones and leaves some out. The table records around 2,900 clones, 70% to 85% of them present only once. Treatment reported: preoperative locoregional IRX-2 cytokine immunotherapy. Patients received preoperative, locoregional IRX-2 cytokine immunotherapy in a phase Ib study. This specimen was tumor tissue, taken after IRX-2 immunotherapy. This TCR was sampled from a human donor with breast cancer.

CDR3 residues: CAWSFGSSFMNTEAFF. CDR3 sequence (DNA): TGTGCCTGGAGTTTTGGCTCCAGCTTCATGAACACTGAAGCTTTCTTT. The chain carries TRBV30 and TRBJ1-1; no firm D call. V lost 2 bases, J lost 0 bases, and 16 bases lay in between. The CDR3 length is 16 residues. Germline loops: CDR1 GTSNPN, CDR2 SVGIG (reference sequence).